This T cell receptor beta chain was recorded in a study of PD-L1 blockade in urothelial cancer. The wider study: Men with urothelial cancer arising in the bladder made up about 85% of the roughly 29 patients. In terms of prior chemotherapy, patients had received 0 to 3 regimens. T cells numbered a median of around 140,000 in the blood samples.

Time point indicated: pretreatment peripheral blood. The protocol was immunoSEQ multiplex PCR, while the TCRdb copy is restricted to in-frame clones and leaves out a portion. Here the sample spans approximately 86,000 clones, approximately 80% being singletons. CDR3 size: 12 residues. Trimming cost V 2 bases and J 5 bases, with 7 bases left between them. Germline assignment: CDR1 SGDLS and CDR2 YYNGEE. Sequencing was performed on PBMCs, taken around atezolizumab (anti-PD-L1) treatment. This TCR derives from a man between 35 and 55 years old with urothelial cancer. The chain uses TRBV9 and TRBJ1-2; the D gene is possibly TRBD1 (5 bases). CDR3 coding DNA: TGTGCCAGCAGCGTGGGGGGGTATGGCTACACCTTC. This encodes CASSVGGYGYTF. The full variable domain, its missing parts supplied by reference TRBV9 and TRBJ1-2, is DSGVTQTPKHLITATGQRVTLRCSPRSGDLSVYWYQQSLDQGLQFLIQYYNGEERAKGNILERFSAQQFPDLHSELNLSSLELGDSALYFCASSVGGYGYTFGSGTRLTVV.